Listed below are T cell receptor beta chains from one sample, sequenced in a study of T cell changes during pregnancy in multiple sclerosis. The protocol was immunoSEQ multiplex PCR, while the TCRdb copy is restricted to in-frame clones and leaves out a portion. Seen here are roughly 30,000 clones, 89% observed once, and the top ten hold 10%. Sample: CD8+ T cells from peripheral blood mononuclear cells, taken in the second trimester of pregnancy. These receptors originate from a female donor with multiple sclerosis, enrolled in a pregnancy study. The CDR3 runs from the conserved cysteine through the conserved F or W. Each record gives: clone size, J gene, V gene, D gene, CDR3 DNA, CDR3 protein. D genes are given only for firm matches. Expanded clones are given a class, and other clones once, few, many or no size at all.

>once|TRBJ1-1|TRBV2|-
TGTGCCAGCAGTGAAGGTGTTCCGGGGGAGGGGGGTATGGATTTCTTT
CASSEGVPGEGGMDFF
>-|TRBJ2-1|TRBV13|TRBD2
TGTGCCAGCAGCCCTCTAGCGGGTAATGAGCAGTTCTTC
CASSPLAGNEQFF
>-|TRBJ2-2|TRBV5-1|TRBD2
TGCGCCAGCAGCTTGTGGGAGGGTGGCGGTCTGAACACCGGGGAGCTGTTTTTT
CASSLWEGGGLNTGELFF
>-|TRBJ2-1|TRBV7-8|TRBD2
TGTGCCAGCAGCCCTCAGGGCGGGCTAGCGGGGGACAATGAGCAGTTCTTC
CASSPQGGLAGDNEQFF
>-|TRBJ1-2|TRBV20-1|-
TGCAGTGCTAGACCGGAGGGGGGCTACACCTTC
CSARPEGGYTF
>once|TRBJ1-1|TRBV13|-
TGTGCCAGCAGTCGCGACAGGACGAACACTGAAGCTTTCTTT
CASSRDRTNTEAFF
>-|TRBJ2-1|TRBV19|TRBD1
TGTGCCAGTAGTCCCTGGGGACAGGGGGGCAATGAGCAGTTCTTC
CASSPWGQGGNEQFF
>-|TRBJ2-1|TRBV10-3|-
TGTGCCATCAGTGAGCTGGAAGGGGAGGTATCCTACAATGAGCAGTTCTTC
CAISELEGEVSYNEQFF
>-|TRBJ1-2|TRBV30|-
TGTGCCTGGGTGTTGGCAGGGGAAGTGGATGGCTACACCTTC
CAWVLAGEVDGYTF
>-|TRBJ2-3|TRBV5-1|TRBD2
TGCGCCAGCAGCTTTGGGGACTATAGTACGCAGTATTTT
CASSFGDYSTQYF
>-|TRBJ2-7|TRBV27|TRBD1
TGTGCCAGCCGACAGGGGGATGGGTCCGAGCAGTACTTC
CASRQGDGSEQYF
>-|TRBJ1-4|TRBV2|TRBD1
TGTGCCAGCAGTGAAGCGGGGGAGACAGGGCTTAATGAAAAACTGTTTTTT
CASSEAGETGLNEKLFF
>-|TRBJ1-3|TRBV5-4|TRBD1
TGTGCCAGCAAACAGGGGCTCTCTGGAAACACCATATATTTT
CASKQGLSGNTIYF
>once|TRBJ2-7|TRBV7-8|-
TGTGCCAGCAGCTTATATTCACGGTGGGAGCAGTACTTC
CASSLYSRWEQYF
>-|TRBJ1-4|TRBV4-1|TRBD1
TGCGCCAGCAGCGGGCGAGACAGGGATGAAAAACTGTTTTTT
CASSGRDRDEKLFF
>-|TRBJ2-2|TRBV2|TRBD2
TGTGCCAGCAGTCGACCTAGAGCGGGAGGGAGCGACACCGGGGAGCTGTTTTTT
CASSRPRAGGSDTGELFF
>-|TRBJ1-2|TRBV10-3|-
TGTGCCATCAGTGACCGACAGGATTCTAACTATGGCTACACCTTC
CAISDRQDSNYGYTF
>-|TRBJ2-7|TRBV15|-
TGTGCCACCAGCAGTGACTCTTTAACAGGGTACTACGAGCAGTACTTC
CATSSDSLTGYYEQYF
>-|TRBJ2-2|TRBV27|-
TGTGCCAGCAGGAGGGGGAACGCGAACACCGGGGAGCTGTTTTTT
CASRRGNANTGELFF
>-|TRBJ2-5|TRBV2|TRBD1
TGTGCCAGCAGCCCGGGACAGGGACAAGAGACCCAGTACTTC
CASSPGQGQETQYF
>-|TRBJ1-1|TRBV7-3|-
TGTGCCAGCAGCTCTAGGGAAGCTTTCTTT
CASSSREAFF
>-|TRBJ1-1|TRBV10-2|-
TGCGCCAGCAGTGAACCCGGGGGCACTGAAGCTTTCTTT
CASSEPGGTEAFF
>-|TRBJ2-3|TRBV18|TRBD2
TGTGCCAGCTCACGTAGCGGGTCTGCCACAGATACGCAGTATTTT
CASSRSGSATDTQYF
>-|TRBJ2-5|TRBV19|TRBD2
TGTGCCAGTAGTCCTAGCGGGATCCAAGAGACCCAGTACTTC
CASSPSGIQETQYF
>once|TRBJ2-3|TRBV14|TRBD1
TGTGCCAGCAGCCAAGTCCTTGGGCAGGGGGCTACAGATACGCAGTATTTT
CASSQVLGQGATDTQYF
>once|TRBJ1-2|TRBV5-5|-
TGTGCCAGAAGGAGTGGGGCAGCTCCCATCTATGGCTACACCTTC
CARRSGAAPIYGYTF
>-|TRBJ1-1|TRBV12-5|-
TGTGCTAGTGGTTTTTCCGGGAACACTGAAGCTTTCTTT
CASGFSGNTEAFF
>-|TRBJ2-1|TRBV27|TRBD2
TGTGCCAGCAGTTTCGGCGGGAGGGCCTACAATGAGCAGTTCTTC
CASSFGGRAYNEQFF
>-|TRBJ2-2|TRBV7-9|-
TGTGCCAGCAGCTTACGGCGGGAGAACACCGGGGAGCTGTTTTTT
CASSLRRENTGELFF
>-|TRBJ2-4|TRBV27|-
TGTGCCAGCAGTTTATGGTCCGGACACCCAGCCAAAAACATTCAGTACTTC
CASSLWSGHPAKNIQYF
>-|TRBJ1-6|TRBV19|TRBD1
TGTGCCAGTAGTTACAGGGGATCTGGTAATTCACCCCTCCACTTT
CASSYRGSGNSPLHF
>-|TRBJ1-2|TRBV9|-
TGTGCCAGCAAGTCAGGAGGGAACTATGGCTACACCTTC
CASKSGGNYGYTF
>-|TRBJ2-1|TRBV28|-
TGTGCCAGCAGTTTTGGGGAGTCGAGCTCCTACAATGAGCAGTTCTTC
CASSFGESSSYNEQFF
>-|TRBJ2-7|TRBV10-3|-
TGTGCCATCAGTGAGTCGCGGACCTACGAGCAGTACTTC
CAISESRTYEQYF
>few|TRBJ2-5|TRBV5-5|TRBD2
TGTGCCAGCAGCTTGGAGCTAGCGGGGGGGCGAGAGACCCAGTACTTC
CASSLELAGGRETQYF
>-|TRBJ2-2|TRBV27|-
TGTGCCAGCAGACAGGGTTCGAACACCGGGGAGCTGTTTTTT
CASRQGSNTGELFF
>-|TRBJ2-7|TRBV28|TRBD1
TGTGCCAGCAGTTTATTCCCGGGACAGAGCTACGAGCAGTACTTC
CASSLFPGQSYEQYF
>-|TRBJ2-7|TRBV30|-
TGTGCCTGGAGTGTTAACTACGAGCAGTACTTC
CAWSVNYEQYF
>-|TRBJ2-3|TRBV14|TRBD2
TGTGCCAGCAGCCGAACTAGCGGGGGAGGAGATACGCAGTATTTT
CASSRTSGGGDTQYF
>-|TRBJ1-3|TRBV9|-
TGTGCCAGCAGCGTAGCTGTAGACAATTTCTCTGGAAACACCATATATTTT
CASSVAVDNFSGNTIYF
>-|TRBJ2-5|TRBV11-2|-
TGTGCCAGCAGCTTACTCGACTCGGAAGAGACCCAGTACTTC
CASSLLDSEETQYF
>-|TRBJ1-5|TRBV5-5|TRBD1
TGTGCCAGCAGCTCGACAGGGGGAGGAAATCAGCCCCAGCATTTT
CASSSTGGGNQPQHF
>-|TRBJ2-6|TRBV12-5|TRBD1
TGTGTCATTACAGGGGGCGCAGGCCCTGGGGCCAACGTCCTGACTTTC
CVITGGAGPGANVLTF
>-|TRBJ1-4|TRBV6-1|-
TGTGCCAGCAAGCTTAATGAAAAACTGTTTTTT
CASKLNEKLFF
>-|TRBJ2-7|TRBV25-1|-
TGTGCCAGCAGTGTGCCCGACAGGTCTGGGGGCTCCTACGAGCAGTACTTC
CASSVPDRSGGSYEQYF
>-|TRBJ2-3|TRBV18|TRBD2
TGTGCCAGCTCCCCCCCCGGACTAGCGGGAGGGCCCAATGGGCCCGATACGCAGTATTTT
CASSPPGLAGGPNGPDTQYF
>once|TRBJ2-5|TRBV6-1|TRBD2
TGTGCCAGCAGTGAAAAAGCTAGCGGGAGGGTAGAGACCCAGTACTTC
CASSEKASGRVETQYF
>few|TRBJ1-2|TRBV19|-
TGTGCCAGTAGTATTTCCTCACCCTCCACAGGCCTAACCAACTATGGCTACACCTTC
CASSISSPSTGLTNYGYTF
>-|TRBJ2-3|TRBV10-3|TRBD2
TGTGCCATCAGGGCGCGACTAGCGGGGGGACCAGATACGCAGTATTTT
CAIRARLAGGPDTQYF
>-|TRBJ1-5|TRBV2|TRBD1
TGTGCCAGCAGTGAAGCTGGGGGACAGGGGCGCCGGGAGCCCCAGCATTTT
CASSEAGGQGRREPQHF
>-|TRBJ1-1|TRBV28|-
TGTGCCAGCAGGCTTATACTACAGGGGAACACTGAAGCTTTCTTT
CASRLILQGNTEAFF
>-|TRBJ2-2|TRBV5-6|TRBD1
TGTGCCAGCAGTGCAGGGGGCCGGACCGGGGAGCTGTTTTTT
CASSAGGRTGELFF
>-|TRBJ1-1|TRBV7-6|-
TGTGCCAGCAGCCCCGGGACTTCCGCAGAAGTCACTGAAGCTTTCTTT
CASSPGTSAEVTEAFF
>few|TRBJ2-7|TRBV7-9|TRBD2
TGTGCCAGCAGCTCTGGACTAGCGGAGTTCTACGAGCAGTACTTC
CASSSGLAEFYEQYF